This T cell receptor beta chain was observed in a study of blood T cells in healthy people across ages. A sample-barcoded 5' primer and a J-beta primer mix were used in a second PCR of about 7 to 12 cycles. MiXCR was run by TCRdb on the 5' RACE reads, yielding one entry per CDR3 protein. The repertoire holds hundreds of thousands of distinct CDR3 sequences, roughly 41% seen once, with 20% to 25% in the top ten. The CDR3 totals 11 residues. Trimming left V 7 bases short and J 13 bases short, with 19 bases between. Germline V lookup: CDR1 DFQATT, CDR2 SNEGSKA (reference sequence). The sample consisted of blood. The source is a woman aged 55-75 years in good health. V gene TRBV20-1 combines with J gene TRBJ1-2, with D hard to call. Here the CDR3 reads CSVTRSPRFTF. DNA for the CDR3: TGCAGTGTCACGAGGAGTCCTCGGTTCACCTTC.